This T cell receptor beta chain is drawn from a study of graft-versus-host responses after intestinal transplantation. Study-level background: Once they had received anti-thymocyte globulin induction, all recipients took tacrolimus and steroids for around three years. Study-level points and caveats: Clonal ratios of graft-versus-host to host-versus-graft in allografts were high for patients exhibiting graft-donor T cell macrochimerism. Some GvH clones were seen earlier in gut or blood, suggesting intestinal origin. The study associated peak circulating GvH clone levels with early post-transplant HvG declines.

As regards this clone: Its antigen is undetermined.

Trimming removed 6 bases at V and 5 bases at J, with 20 bases between. CDR1 and CDR2 from the germline V gene are SGHDN and FVKESK. This CDR3 has 16 residues. The protocol was immunoSEQ multiplex PCR, while the TCRdb copy is restricted to in-frame clones and leaves out a portion. The repertoire includes about 120,000 clones, roughly 93% of them detected once, and 0.095% to 0.15% sits in the top ten. The clonotype originates from a human donor who received an intestinal transplant. The sample here was unstimulated CD4+ T cells sorted from spleen or lymph node cells, taken before intestinal transplant. The gene calls are TRBV14 and TRBJ2-1; a weak D match, TRBD1 (6 bases). The CDR3 DNA sequence: TGTGCCAGCAGTCATCCGAACGTGGGGGCCGACAATGAGCAGTTCTTC. Residues: CASSHPNVGADNEQFF.